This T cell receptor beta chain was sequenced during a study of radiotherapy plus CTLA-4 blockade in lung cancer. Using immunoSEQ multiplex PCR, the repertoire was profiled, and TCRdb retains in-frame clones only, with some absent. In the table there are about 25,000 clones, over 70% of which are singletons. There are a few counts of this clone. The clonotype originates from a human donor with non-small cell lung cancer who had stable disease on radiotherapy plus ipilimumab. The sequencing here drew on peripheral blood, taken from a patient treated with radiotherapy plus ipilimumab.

The DNA of the CDR3 is TGTGCCAGCAACCGACTAGACGGGGAGCTGTTTTTT. Its translation: CASNRLDGELFF. The chain joins TRBV7-9 to TRBJ2-2; D possibly corresponds to TRBD2 (6 bases). V lost 7 bases, J lost 7 bases, and 10 bases lay in between. The CDR3 has 12 amino acids. Looked up from germline, CDR1 is SEHNR and CDR2 is FQNEAQ (reference sequence).